The sample holds a few counts of the clone carrying this T cell receptor beta chain. Additional DNA sequences in this sample encode the identical CDR3. Sequenced by immunoSEQ multiplex PCR; TCRdb stores in-frame clones only, minus some. The table includes 1 million to 1.3 million clones, approximately 80% detected once. The record originates from a study of shared clonotypes between healthy human individuals. Unmatched junction bases numbered 2, after V lost 9 bases and J lost 2 bases. The CDR3 loop spans 12 amino acids. Germline V CDR1 and CDR2: MNHEY, SVGAGI. The TCR originated in a man aged 18 to 35 in good health. Some clones in this sample may be carry-over from other donors' samples. The specimen was memory CD4+ T cells from PBMCs. Subset meaning: CD45RA-negative fraction. The rearrangement links TRBV6-5 to TRBJ2-7, with TRBD1 matching 9 bases. The CDR3 region is CASRQGAYEQYF. In DNA, the CDR3 is TGTGCCAGTAGACAGGGGGCCTACGAGCAGTACTTC.